This T cell receptor (beta chain) originates from a study of cytomegalovirus exposure and HLA in healthy donors. CDR1 and CDR2 from the germline V gene are SGHNT and YENEEA. V lost 0 bases to trimming and J lost 12 bases, with 6 bases between them. The CDR3 loop spans 11 amino acids. Study results and caveats: Analyzed later, most CMV-associated TCR beta chains appeared HLA-restricted.

Concerning this clone: The antigen remains undetermined.

When sampled, the donors appeared nominally healthy, though they likely had unrecorded immune exposures. PCR was performed using 60 Vbeta and 13 Jbeta primers. The method was immunoSEQ multiplex PCR; TCRdb's version includes in-frame clones alone and lacks a portion of them. This sample has 200,000 to 250,000 clones, with around 80% found just once. The chain is built from TRBV11-3 and TRBJ2-1; D may be TRBD1 (6 bases). This TCR was recovered from a woman aged 60 to 75 in good health and CMV-seropositive. Sequencing used PBMCs. The DNA for the CDR3 is TGTGCCAGCAGCTTAGAGGGGGCGCAGTTCTTC. Its protein is CASSLEGAQFF.